Listed here is a single TCR beta chain. Its target is unknown. The TCRbeta library was prepared with unique molecular identifiers. One entry per CDR3 protein, called by TCRdb with MiXCR from the PCR reads. Of fewer than 550,000 distinct CDR3 sequences in the sample, about 16% were seen once. This sample is drawn from a study of T-cell reconstitution after alpha-beta-depleted transplantation in children. General study findings and limits: T-cell counts and diversity at one year post-transplant came mainly from newly produced T cells.

The CDR3 is 15 residues long. V dropped 7 bases and J dropped 1; count of bases not matched to a gene: 6. The specimen was PBMCs, mostly from graft donor cells, collected 360 days after TCRalphabeta/CD19-depleted stem cell transplant. The chain recombines TRBV12-3 or TRBV12-4 with TRBJ2-7, with TRBD2 matching over 11 bases. The clonotype was recovered from a boy under two years old who had a stem cell transplant for Wiskott-Aldrich syndrome, so the T cells may come from the graft donor. CDR3 amino acids: CASTPGLAGSYEQYF. DNA for the CDR3: TGTGCCAGCACCCCCGGACTAGCGGGTTCCTACGAGCAGTACTTC.